Listed below are T cell receptor beta chains from one sample, sequenced in a study of shared clonotypes between healthy human individuals. Clones were sequenced by immunoSEQ multiplex PCR, and TCRdb holds only the in-frame ones, with some missing. This sample carries around 2.3 million clones, around 95% of them seen once, and the ten largest clones take around 0.13%. The material sequenced was naive CD4+ T cells sorted from blood. The receptors shown here come from a man between 18 and 29 years old in good health. The CDR3 runs from the conserved cysteine through the conserved F or W. A D gene is named only where the DNA matches it firmly. Part of the rows lack a size; the others show once, few, many or a class for expanded clones.

NA | NA | TRBJ2-2 | TRBV6-5 | TGTGCCAGCAGTTACGCGACACCCGGCACCGGGGAGCTGTTTTTT | CASSYATPGTGELFF
NA | NA | TRBJ2-2 | TRBV5-8 | TGTGCCAGCAGCTTGGATGCGGTTTACACCGGGGAGCTGTTTTTT | CASSLDAVYTGELFF
NA | NA | TRBJ2-2 | TRBV10-2 | TGCGCCAGCATCGGAGTGCAAAACACCGGGGAGCTGTTTTTT | CASIGVQNTGELFF
NA | NA | TRBJ1-2 | TRBV7-9 | TGTGCCAGCAGCTTGACAGGAGGGCAGAAATATTATGGCTACACCTTC | CASSLTGGQKYYGYTF
NA | TRBD1 | TRBJ1-6 | TRBV10-3 | TGTGCCATCAGTGAGTCGTCGGGACAGGTGAATTCACCCCTCCACTTT | CAISESSGQVNSPLHF
NA | NA | TRBJ1-4 | TRBV7-8 | TGTGCCAGCAGCTTCCGAAATGAAAAACTGTTTTTT | CASSFRNEKLFF
NA | NA | TRBJ1-6 | TRBV5-1 | TGCGCCAGCAGCTTGGCAACGGGGGATGATTCACCCCTCCACTTT | CASSLATGDDSPLHF
NA | NA | TRBJ2-7 | TRBV4-1 | TGCGCCAGCAGCCAAGGGCTGTTTGTCAGCGAGCAGTACTTC | CASSQGLFVSEQYF
NA | TRBD2 | TRBJ2-1 | TRBV19 | TGTGCCACCAAAGACCTAGCGGGGGGAAACAATGAGCAGTTCTTC | CATKDLAGGNNEQFF
NA | NA | TRBJ1-1 | TRBV6-1 | TGTGCCAGCAGTGAAATGTCTGGGAAGAACACTGAAGCTTTCTTT | CASSEMSGKNTEAFF
once | TRBD2 | TRBJ2-1 | TRBV9 | TGTGCCAGCAGCGTAGCTAGCGGGAGTATAAATGAGCAGTTCTTC | CASSVASGSINEQFF
NA | NA | TRBJ2-3 | TRBV30 | TGTGCCTGGAGTAAGCTGGATAGGGCAGATACGCAGTATTTT | CAWSKLDRADTQYF
NA | NA | TRBJ2-5 | TRBV6-4 | TGTGCCAGCAGCGAGGGCCGGGGAATAGAGACCCAGTACTTC | CASSEGRGIETQYF
NA | NA | TRBJ1-5 | TRBV5-6 | TGTGCCAGCACCGTGTGGACAGTACCCTTACATCAGCCCCAGCATTTT | CASTVWTVPLHQPQHF
NA | NA | TRBJ1-1 | TRBV5-4 | TGTGCCAGCAGCTTGGCCGTGGCGGAGTACACTGAAGCTTTCTTT | CASSLAVAEYTEAFF
NA | NA | TRBJ1-2 | TRBV9 | TGTGCCAGCAGCGTAGATGGGAGGGGCTATGGCTACACCTTC | CASSVDGRGYGYTF
NA | NA | TRBJ2-2 | TRBV6-6 | TGTGCCAGCAGTTACGAGGGCGGAGCGAACACCGGGGAGCTGTTTTTT | CASSYEGGANTGELFF
NA | NA | TRBJ2-1 | TRBV29-1 | TGCAGCGTTGCGCGAGGTGACAATGAGCAGTTCTTC | CSVARGDNEQFF
NA | TRBD2 | TRBJ2-7 | TRBV6-1 | TGTGCCACCGCCCAAACTAGCGGGACGGGGTACGAGCAGTACTTC | CATAQTSGTGYEQYF
NA | TRBD1 | TRBJ1-2 | TRBV30 | TGTGCCTGGAGTACCGGACAGGGGAGCAACTATGGCTACACCTTC | CAWSTGQGSNYGYTF
NA | NA | TRBJ1-3 | TRBV29-1 | TGCAGCGTTGGGACATTAGGAAACACCATATATTTT | CSVGTLGNTIYF
NA | NA | TRBJ2-7 | TRBV28 | TGTGCCAGCAGCCTTGTTTCCTACGAGCAGTACTTC | CASSLVSYEQYF
NA | NA | TRBJ2-3 | TRBV29-1 | TGCACCTCTCCTGGGGCAGTCACAGATACGCAGTATTTT | CTSPGAVTDTQYF
NA | NA | TRBJ2-7 | TRBV20-1 | TGCAGTGGGGCTAGCGTCTACGAGCAGTACTTC | CSGASVYEQYF
NA | NA | TRBJ2-2 | TRBV11-2 | TGTGCCAGCAGCCCCGAGGGGAACAAGAACACCGGGGAGCTGTTTTTT | CASSPEGNKNTGELFF